This TCR beta chain comes out of a study of tumor-infiltrating lymphocytes in primary liver carcinoma. This clonotype was seen a few times. Germline and junction disagree at one end, which may indicate a read error. The CDR3 loop spans 15 amino acids. CDR1 SGHAT and CDR2 FQDESV come from the germline V gene (reference sequence). Between about 18 and 33 mg of unsorted bulk tissue served as the source from which RNA and DNA were co-extracted. Donors underwent surgery for histopathologically diagnosed primary liver carcinoma. A primer in the constant region served to generate TCR beta cDNA from approximately 460 ng of total RNA. For TCR beta, libraries were produced by three nested multiplex PCR rounds using slightly modified ARM-PCR. The first two PCR rounds used TRBV1-TRBV30 primers with a Cbeta primer, around 10 cycles each. TCRdb passed the multiplex PCR reads through MiXCR, listing each CDR3 protein once. The data contain about 78,000 distinct CDR3 sequences, 70% to 75% of them singletons.

The chain couples TRBV11-1 to TRBJ2-5; D not resolved. The receptor was isolated from a woman aged 60-70 years with primary liver carcinoma and hepatitis B virus infection. Sequenced: liver tumor tissue from sampling region 4. Subset noted: tumor region T4, right-lateral pole. The CDR3 reads CANSLEDGSLKAQYF. The CDR3, as DNA: TGTGCCAACAGCTTAGAAGACGGCAGTCTAAAGGCCCAGTACTTC.